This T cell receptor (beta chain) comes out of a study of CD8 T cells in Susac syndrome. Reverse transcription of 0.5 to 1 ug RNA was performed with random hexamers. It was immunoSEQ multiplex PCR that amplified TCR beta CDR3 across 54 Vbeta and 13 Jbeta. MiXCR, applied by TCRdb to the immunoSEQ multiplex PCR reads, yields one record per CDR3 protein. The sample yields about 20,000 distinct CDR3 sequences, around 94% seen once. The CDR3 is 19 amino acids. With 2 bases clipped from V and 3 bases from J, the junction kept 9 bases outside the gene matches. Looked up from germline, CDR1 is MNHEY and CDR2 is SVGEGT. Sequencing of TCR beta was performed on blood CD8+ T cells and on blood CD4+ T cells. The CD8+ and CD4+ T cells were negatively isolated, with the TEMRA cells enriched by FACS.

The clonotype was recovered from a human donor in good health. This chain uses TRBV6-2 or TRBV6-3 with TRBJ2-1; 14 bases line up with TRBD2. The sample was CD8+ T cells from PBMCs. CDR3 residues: CASSYPRLAGGLVYNEQFF. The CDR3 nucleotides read TGTGCCAGCAGTTACCCCAGACTAGCGGGGGGGCTCGTCTACAATGAGCAGTTCTTC.